The entry below gives a single T cell receptor (beta chain) sequence along with its context. Produced via immunoSEQ multiplex PCR; TCRdb's table is partial and in-frame only. In the table there are roughly 71,000 clones, about 86% of which are singletons. The time point is: baseline, week 1 (first vaccination visit). Stated treatment: pre-vaccination baseline after standard-of-care therapy. Donors had new IDH1-mutant astrocytomas of WHO grade 3 or 4 (ATRX-lost). The CDR3 covers 14 residues. The germline CDR1 and CDR2 sequences are SGHNT and YENEEA. The V end was cut by 1 base, the J end by 3 bases, with 10 bases between. This sample is part of a study of a mutant IDH1 vaccine in newly diagnosed glioma. Study-level background: Treated patients comprised around 62% males and 37.5% females, mean age approximately 42 years. Therapy received beforehand was radiotherapy, temozolomide, or both, with most patients given both.

Material: PBMCs, obtained from a glioma patient treated with radiotherapy, temozolomide or both. This TCR came from a man in his thirties or forties with glioma. This chain links TRBV11-3 with TRBJ2-7, with D perhaps matching TRBD2 (5 bases). DNA for the CDR3: TGTGCCAGCAGCTTAGGGTACGGAGGCTACGAGCAGTACTTC. Translation: CASSLGYGGYEQYF.